These 31 T cell receptor beta chains were all obtained from the same sample, sequenced in a study of vaccination effects on CD4 cells after COVID-19. These receptors have no known antigen. Assay used: immunoSEQ multiplex PCR; TCRdb lists only in-frame clones, some missing. This repertoire shows more than 40,000 clones, around 78% found once; its top ten account for more than 10%. Expansion with viral peptide pools was applied to antigen-specific CD4+ T cells by the ViraFEST assay prior to sequencing. The culture ran for around nine days, and then CD4+ T cells were isolated. Previously uninfected by SARS-CoV-2, the vaccine recipients also showed negative nucleocapsid antibodies. The sequencing here drew on CD4+ T cells from PBMCs cultured with SARS-CoV-2 spike peptides, taken before COVID-19 vaccination. Receptors originate from a human donor who received a COVID-19 vaccine.

The chain combines TRBV11-2 with TRBJ1-2; D is uncertain. The CDR3 totals 16 residues. Germline CDR1 reads SGHAT; CDR2 reads FQNNGV. The V end lost 3 bases, the J end lost 1 base, and 15 bases lay between the germline ends. The CDR3 coding sequence is TGTGCCAGCAGCTTCTACCGGGGTGGCAATAACTATGGCTACACCTTC. Protein product: CASSFYRGGNNYGYTF.

J is TRBJ1-2 and V is TRBV19; D may be TRBD1 (5 bases). Between the trimmed V and J ends, which lost 3 bases and 4 bases, there was a span of 18 bases. The CDR3 sequence is 16 residues long. The V gene's germline CDR1 is LNHDA and CDR2 SQIVND (reference sequence). This CDR3 reads CASSMVGTFNLYGYTF. In nucleotides, the CDR3 is TGTGCCAGTAGTATGGTAGGGACTTTCAACCTCTATGGCTACACCTTC.

The chain links TRBV29-1 to TRBJ2-5; 7 positions agree with TRBD2. Trimming took 6 bases from V and 3 from J; bases not matched to a gene: 7. The V gene's germline CDR1 is SQVTM and CDR2 ANQGSEA. CDR3 length: 13 residues. The CDR3 nucleotides read TGCAGCGTCCGGTGGGGGGGTGAAGAGACCCAGTACTTC. It yields the protein CSVRWGGEETQYF.

The chain combines TRBV3-1 (or the pseudogene TRBV3-2) with TRBJ2-2, with 8 bases lining up with TRBD2. J lost 3 bases, V lost 0 bases, and 9 bases had no gene match. Germline CDR1 and CDR2: LGHDT and YNNKEL (reference sequence). There are 18 residues in the CDR3. CDR3 sequence: CASSQEGVAGRDTGELFF. The CDR3 DNA sequence: TGTGCCAGCAGCCAAGAAGGAGTAGCGGGGAGGGACACCGGGGAGCTGTTTTTT.

The chain carries TRBV5-1 and TRBJ2-6; D call uncertain. Germline CDR1 and CDR2: SGHRS and YFSETQ. The CDR3 spans 14 residues. The V end was cut by 0 bases, the J end by 2 bases, with 3 bases between. CDR3 in amino acids: CASSLAAGANVLTF. The CDR3 nucleotides read TGCGCCAGCAGCTTGGCCGCTGGGGCCAACGTCCTGACTTTC. Full variable domain (rest looked up from reference TRBV5-1 and TRBJ2-6): KAGVTQTPRYLIKTRGQQVTLSCSPISGHRSVSWYQQTPGQGLQFLFEYFSETQRNKGNFPGRFSGRQFSNSRSEMNVSTLELGDSALYLCASSLAAGANVLTFGAGSRLTVL.

The chain employs TRBV4-3 and TRBJ1-5; TRBD1 agrees at 10 bases. Germline V lookup: CDR1 LGHNA, CDR2 YSLEER. The CDR3 has 16 residues. With V trimmed by 0 bases and J by 4 bases, 3 bases remained unmatched. The CDR3 coding sequence is TGCGCCAGCAGCCAAGAGCCGGGACAGGGGAATCAGCCCCAGCATTTT. Amino acid sequence: CASSQEPGQGNQPQHF.

The chain has TRBV29-1 and TRBJ1-2; the D gene is possibly TRBD1 (6 bases). The V end lost 4 bases, the J end lost 4 bases, and 16 bases lay between the germline ends. CDR1 and CDR2 (germline): SQVTM, ANQGSEA. The CDR3 is 14 amino acids. CDR3 loop: CSVGTGAWSYGYTF. DNA for the CDR3: TGCAGCGTTGGGACGGGGGCTTGGAGCTATGGCTACACCTTC.

This clone showed up just a few times. The chain is built from TRBV25-1 and TRBJ1-4; possible D gene TRBD1, 5 bases. Germline CDR1 reads MGHDK; CDR2 reads SYGVNS. The CDR3 spans 17 residues. Trimming cost V 5 bases and J 5 bases, with 21 bases left between them. CDR3 protein: CASSPFAGNGLNEKLFF. In DNA, the CDR3 is TGTGCCAGCAGTCCCTTCGCAGGGAATGGCCTGAATGAAAAACTGTTTTTT. The whole variable domain, remainder taken from reference TRBV25-1 and TRBJ1-4, is EADIYQTPRYLVIGTGKKITLECSQTMGHDKMYWYQQDPGMELHLIHYSYGVNSTEKGDLSSESTVSRIRTEHFPLTLESARPSHTSQYLCASSPFAGNGLNEKLFFGSGTQLSVL.

The chain has TRBV19 and TRBJ1-5; 7 bases fit TRBD1. CDR1 is LNHDA and CDR2 is SQIVND in the germline V gene (reference sequence). Losses at the gene ends were 9 bases for V and 1 base for J; bases not matched to a gene: 12. The CDR3 is 16 residues long. The CDR3 spells CASHSGGGLSNQPQHF. The CDR3 DNA reads as TGTGCCAGCCACTCAGGGGGGGGCTTGAGCAATCAGCCCCAGCATTTT.

CDR3 loop: CASSPPMEANYGYTF. The DNA for the CDR3 is TGTGCCAGCTCACCACCAATGGAGGCTAACTATGGCTACACCTTC. The V gene is TRBV18, the J gene TRBJ1-2, with D unresolved. The germline CDR1 and CDR2 sequences are KGHSH and LQKENI. This CDR3 region has 15 residues. V dropped 0 bases and J dropped 0 bases, with 8 bases sitting between them.

This rearrangement joins TRBV7-3 to TRBJ2-2, with 12 nucleotides matching TRBD2. This CDR3 is built from 16 residues. The V segment lost 5 bases and the J segment 3 bases; nucleotides outside the gene matches: 4. Germline V gives CDR1 SGHTA, CDR2 FQGTGA. The CDR3 region has the DNA TGTGCCAGCAGCATTACTAGCGGGGGGTACACCGGGGAGCTGTTTTTT. Its protein is CASSITSGGYTGELFF. Together with reference TRBV7-3 and TRBJ2-2, the CDR3 gives the full variable domain: GAGVSQTPSNKVTEKGKYVELRCDPISGHTALYWYRQSLGQGPEFLIYFQGTGAADDSGLPNDRFFAVRPEGSVSTLKIQRTERGDSAVYLCASSITSGGYTGELFFGEGSRLTVL.

V usage is TRBV7-9 and J usage is TRBJ1-1; no definite D call. The CDR3 extends over 11 amino acids. Germline CDR1 reads SEHNR; CDR2 reads FQNEAQ (reference sequence). Trimming cost V 6 bases and J 5 bases, with 7 bases left between them. The CDR3 DNA reads TGTGCCAGCAGACTAGGTACTGAAGCTTTCTTT. Translated, it gives CASRLGTEAFF.

The V gene is TRBV24-1, the J gene TRBJ1-1, with 11 nucleotides matching TRBD1. Losses at the gene ends were 10 bases for V and 12 bases for J; bases not matched to a gene: 9. This CDR3 spans 12 amino acids. Looked up from germline, CDR1 is KGHDR and CDR2 is SFDVKD. Here the CDR3 reads CATAEGQGATFF. CDR3 nucleotide sequence: TGTGCCACAGCAGAAGGACAGGGGGCCACTTTCTTT.

The chain recombines TRBV3-1 (or the pseudogene TRBV3-2) with TRBJ2-4; D not resolved. V was trimmed by 7 bases and J by 0 bases, leaving 4 bases between them. Germline CDR1 reads LGHDT; CDR2 reads YNNKEL (reference sequence). The CDR3 is 12 residues long. CDR3 DNA: TGTGCCAGCAACGGAGCCAAAAACATTCAGTACTTC. This encodes CASNGAKNIQYF.

The chain joins TRBV5-5 to TRBJ2-4, with 7 bases that match TRBD1. Looked up from germline, CDR1 is SGHKS and CDR2 is YYEKEE (reference sequence). This CDR3 has 15 residues. J lost 1 base, V lost 4 bases, and 5 bases had no gene match. For the CDR3, the DNA is TGTGCCAGCAGCACAGGACAGGTGGCCAAAAACATTCAGTACTTC. Protein product: CASSTGQVAKNIQYF.

The V gene is TRBV5-5, the J gene TRBJ2-3; unclear D gene. This CDR3 has 14 residues. Germline CDR1 reads SGHKS; CDR2 reads YYEKEE (reference sequence). Trimming took off 4 bases at V and 4 bases at J, with 13 bases between the two ends. The CDR3 region has the DNA TGTGCCAGCAGCCCCGCACAGTATGCAGATACGCAGTATTTT. It translates to CASSPAQYADTQYF.

The rearrangement uses TRBV24-1 and TRBJ2-5, with D tentatively TRBD1 (6 bases). This CDR3 has 14 residues. V shed 4 bases and J shed 5 bases, with 13 bases lying between them. From germline, CDR1 is KGHDR and CDR2 SFDVKD. The CDR3 spells CATSDLGQAETQYF. CDR3 nucleotide sequence: TGTGCCACCAGTGACCTGGGACAAGCGGAGACCCAGTACTTC.

This chain joins TRBV10-3 and TRBJ2-6; TRBD1 matches at 7 bases. Germline V gene sequence: CDR1 ENHRY, CDR2 SYGVKD. The CDR3 is 16 residues long. V shed 2 bases and J 2 bases; nucleotides not matched to a gene: 3. The CDR3 loop reads CAISERGQAGANVLTF. The CDR3 DNA sequence: TGTGCCATCAGTGAGAGAGGACAGGCTGGGGCCAACGTCCTGACTTTC.

This clone was observed a handful of times. V is TRBV18 and J is TRBJ1-2; TRBD1 might be the D (6 bases). CDR3 size: 14 residues. Trimming removed 3 bases at V and 6 bases at J, with 14 bases between. Germline V gene data show CDR1 as KGHSH and CDR2 as LQKENI. CDR3 residues: CASSPRGASDGYTF. For the CDR3, the DNA is TGTGCCAGCTCACCCCGGGGGGCGTCGGATGGCTACACCTTC.

This rearrangement joins TRBV10-2 to TRBJ2-3, with TRBD2 matching 10 bases. This CDR3 region has 16 residues. CDR1 is WSHSY and CDR2 is SAAADI in the germline V gene. V lost 4 bases to trimming and J lost 5 bases; unmatched junction nucleotides: 9. The CDR3 protein is CASSVGSGGPGDTQYF. The CDR3 coding sequence is TGCGCCAGCAGTGTTGGTAGCGGGGGGCCGGGAGATACGCAGTATTTT.

V usage is TRBV18 and J usage is TRBJ1-1; 7 bases line up with TRBD1. The J segment lost 7 bases and the V segment lost 3 bases, leaving 14 bases of the junction unmatched. The germline CDR1 and CDR2 sequences are KGHSH and LQKENI. This CDR3 has 16 residues. The CDR3 here is CASSPPAGRGAVEAFF. CDR3 DNA: TGTGCCAGCTCACCCCCCGCAGGCAGGGGGGCCGTTGAAGCTTTCTTT.

The V and J genes are TRBV5-4 and TRBJ2-7; a weak D match, TRBD1 (5 bases). Trimming cost V 4 bases and J 0 bases, with 11 bases left between them. Germline assignment: CDR1 SGHNT and CDR2 YYREEE (reference sequence). The CDR3 covers 14 residues. The CDR3 sequence is CASSPKGNSYEQYV. Written as DNA, the CDR3 is TGTGCCAGCAGCCCTAAGGGGAACTCCTACGAGCAGTACGTC.

The genes are TRBV10-1 and TRBJ2-6; TRBD2 is a possible D gene (5 bases). The germline V and J ends were trimmed by 7 bases and 0 bases, with 7 bases remaining between them. The V gene's germline CDR1 is WNHNN and CDR2 SYGVQD (reference sequence). This CDR3 region has 14 residues. The CDR3 region is CASTADSGANVLTF. CDR3 bases: TGCGCCAGCACAGCGGACTCTGGGGCCAACGTCCTGACTTTC.

The rearrangement joins TRBV7-8 to TRBJ1-2, with D hard to call. The ends were cut back, 7 bases at V and 4 bases at J, with 13 bases in the middle. Germline V gene sequence: CDR1 SGHVS, CDR2 FQNEAQ. This CDR3 is 13 amino acids long. This CDR3 is CASTMGIIYGYTF. The CDR3 nucleotides read TGTGCCAGCACTATGGGGATCATCTATGGCTACACCTTC.

The chain is built from TRBV5-1 and TRBJ2-2; no clear D gene. Germline-derived CDR1 and CDR2 are SGHRS and YFSETQ. CDR3 length: 16 residues. Deletions cut 0 bases from V and 0 bases from J, with 9 bases between. CDR3 in amino acids: CASSLESHPNTGELFF. CDR3 sequence (DNA): TGCGCCAGCAGCTTGGAGAGCCACCCGAACACCGGGGAGCTGTTTTTT.

The chain couples TRBV5-1 to TRBJ2-2, with a possible D match to TRBD2 (7 bases). Germline CDR1 is SGHRS and CDR2 is YFSETQ. Trimming left V 7 bases short and J 2 bases short, with 15 bases between. The CDR3 is made up of 15 amino acids. The CDR3 nucleotides read TGCGCCAGCCGGAAGGGGGGGCCTAACACCGGGGAGCTGTTTTTT. This encodes CASRKGGPNTGELFF.

A few counts support this clone. V usage is TRBV7-9 and J usage is TRBJ2-4; TRBD2 is a possible D gene (6 bases). Deletions cut 3 bases from V and 3 bases from J, with 12 bases between. The CDR3 totals 15 residues. Germline V lookup: CDR1 SEHNR, CDR2 FQNEAQ (reference sequence). The CDR3 region is CASSLRLGGKNIQYF. The DNA for the CDR3 is TGTGCCAGCAGCTTGCGACTAGGAGGCAAAAACATTCAGTACTTC. The full variable domain, in which reference TRBV7-9 and TRBJ2-4 provide the parts outside the CDR3, is DTGVSQNPRHKITKRGQNVTFRCDPISEHNRLYWYRQTLGQGPEFLTYFQNEAQLEKSRLLSDRFSAERPKGSFSTLEIQRTEQGDSAMYLCASSLRLGGKNIQYFGAGTRLSVL.

The CDR3 protein is CASKIRETNEKLFF. The CDR3, as DNA: TGTGCCAGCAAAATCAGGGAGACTAATGAAAAACTGTTTTTT. The rearrangement joins TRBV2 to TRBJ1-4, with D tentatively TRBD1 (5 bases). The CDR3 spans 14 residues. The germline V gene has CDR1 SNHLY and CDR2 FYNNEI. The germline V and J ends were trimmed by 7 bases and 2 bases, with 11 bases remaining between them.

This CDR3 is CASSLAPRETQYF. CDR3 DNA sequence: TGTGCCAGCAGTTTGGCCCCCCGGGAGACCCAGTACTTC. The J gene is TRBJ2-5, the V gene TRBV12-3 or TRBV12-4; no definite D call. V was pared by 3 bases and J by 5 bases, with 10 bases between. This CDR3 has 13 residues.

CDR3 in DNA: TGCGCCAGCAGCCCCGGGGGGCCAGATACGCAGTATTTT. This translates into CASSPGGPDTQYF. The chain is built from TRBV5-1 and TRBJ2-3; possibly TRBD2 for D (7 bases). There are 13 residues in the CDR3. Germline CDR1 and CDR2: SGHRS and YFSETQ. V lost 4 bases, J lost 4 bases, and 10 bases lay in between.

The genes are TRBV29-1 and TRBJ1-1; 7 bases agree with TRBD1. J gave up 2 bases and V 6 bases, and 6 bases lay outside the gene matches. The CDR3 totals 13 residues. Germline CDR1 SQVTM, CDR2 ANQGSEA. CDR3 loop: CSVKGGFNTEAFF. The CDR3 DNA reads as TGCAGCGTGAAAGGGGGCTTCAACACTGAAGCTTTCTTT.